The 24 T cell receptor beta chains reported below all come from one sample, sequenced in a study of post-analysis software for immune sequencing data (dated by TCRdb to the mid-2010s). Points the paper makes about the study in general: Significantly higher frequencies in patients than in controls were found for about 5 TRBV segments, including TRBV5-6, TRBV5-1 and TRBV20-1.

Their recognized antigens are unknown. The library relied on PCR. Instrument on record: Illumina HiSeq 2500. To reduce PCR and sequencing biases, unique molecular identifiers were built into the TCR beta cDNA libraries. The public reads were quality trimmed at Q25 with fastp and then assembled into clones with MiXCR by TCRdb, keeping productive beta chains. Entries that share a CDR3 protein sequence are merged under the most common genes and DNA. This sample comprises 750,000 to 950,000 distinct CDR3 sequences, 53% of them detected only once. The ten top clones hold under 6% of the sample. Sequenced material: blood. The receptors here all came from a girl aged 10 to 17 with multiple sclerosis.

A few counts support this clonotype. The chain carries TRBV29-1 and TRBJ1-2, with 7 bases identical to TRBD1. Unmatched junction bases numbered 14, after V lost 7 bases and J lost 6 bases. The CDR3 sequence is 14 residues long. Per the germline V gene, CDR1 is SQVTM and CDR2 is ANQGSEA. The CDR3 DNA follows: TGCAGCGCCCCAGGGGGGGTGGGTCCGAATGGCTACACCTTC. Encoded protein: CSAPGGVGPNGYTF.

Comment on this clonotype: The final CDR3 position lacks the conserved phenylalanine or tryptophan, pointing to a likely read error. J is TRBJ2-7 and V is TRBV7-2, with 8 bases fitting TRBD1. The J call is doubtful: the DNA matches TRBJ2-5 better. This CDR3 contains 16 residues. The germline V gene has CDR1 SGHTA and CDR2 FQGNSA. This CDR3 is CASSLASLTGGETQYC. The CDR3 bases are TGTGCCAGCAGCTTAGCGTCCTTAACAGGGGGAGAGACCCAGTACTGC.

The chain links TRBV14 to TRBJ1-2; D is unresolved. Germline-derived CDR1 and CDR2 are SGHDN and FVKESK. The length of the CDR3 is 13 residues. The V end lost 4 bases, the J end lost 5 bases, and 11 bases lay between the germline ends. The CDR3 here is CASSRLVQYGYTF. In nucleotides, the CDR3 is TGTGCCAGCAGCCGATTGGTACAGTATGGCTACACCTTC.

The CDR3 sequence: CASSQSRATASQETQYF. In DNA, the CDR3 is TGCGCCAGCAGTCAGTCGAGGGCCACGGCTTCCCAAGAGACCCAGTACTTC. J is TRBJ2-5 and V is TRBV5-1; weak D call: TRBD2 (5 bases). CDR1 and CDR2 from the germline V gene are SGHRS and YFSETQ. The CDR3 covers 17 residues. V was trimmed by 5 bases and J by 1 base, leaving 21 bases between them.

CDR3 residues: CASSLEEGRRPYEQYF. The CDR3 nucleotides read TGTGCCAGCAGCTTAGAAGAAGGCCGAAGGCCCTACGAGCAGTACTTC. The chain uses TRBV11-1 and TRBJ2-7; D is unresolved. This CDR3 region has 16 residues. The germline gives CDR1 SGHAT, CDR2 FQDESV (reference sequence). Trimming removed 1 base from V and 2 bases from J, with 15 bases in between.

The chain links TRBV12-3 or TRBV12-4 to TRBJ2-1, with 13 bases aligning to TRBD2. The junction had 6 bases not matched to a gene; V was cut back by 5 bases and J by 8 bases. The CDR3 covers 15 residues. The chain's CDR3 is CASSPRTSGSHEQFF. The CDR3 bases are TGTGCCAGCAGTCCAAGGACTAGCGGGAGCCATGAGCAGTTCTTC.

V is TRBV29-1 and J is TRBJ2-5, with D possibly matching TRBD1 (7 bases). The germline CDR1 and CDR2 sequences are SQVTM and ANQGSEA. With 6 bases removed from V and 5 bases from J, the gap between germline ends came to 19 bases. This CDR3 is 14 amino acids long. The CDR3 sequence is CSVAPGGRWETQYF. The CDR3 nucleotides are TGCAGCGTCGCACCAGGGGGGAGGTGGGAGACCCAGTACTTC.

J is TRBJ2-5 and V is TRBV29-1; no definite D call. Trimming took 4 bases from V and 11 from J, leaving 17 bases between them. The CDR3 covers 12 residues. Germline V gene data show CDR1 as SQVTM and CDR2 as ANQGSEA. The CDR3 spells CSVVSPSNEQYF. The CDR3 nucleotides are TGCAGCGTTGTCTCTCCTTCCAATGAGCAGTACTTC.

The CDR3 region has the DNA TGTGCCAGCAGTGGCGTGGCCGTACACGAGCAGTACTTC. Its protein product is CASSGVAVHEQYF. This rearrangement joins TRBV2 to TRBJ2-5; D not certain. The DNA end is a closer match to TRBJ2-7, so the J assignment may be wrong. The V gene's germline CDR1 is SNHLY and CDR2 FYNNEI. The CDR3 covers 13 residues.

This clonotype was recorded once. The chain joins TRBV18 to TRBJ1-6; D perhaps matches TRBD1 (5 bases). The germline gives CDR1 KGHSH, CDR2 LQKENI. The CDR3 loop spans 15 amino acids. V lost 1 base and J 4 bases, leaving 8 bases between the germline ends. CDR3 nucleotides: TGTGCCAGCTCACCACGGGGGGAATATAATTCACCCCTCCACTTT. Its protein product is CASSPRGEYNSPLHF.

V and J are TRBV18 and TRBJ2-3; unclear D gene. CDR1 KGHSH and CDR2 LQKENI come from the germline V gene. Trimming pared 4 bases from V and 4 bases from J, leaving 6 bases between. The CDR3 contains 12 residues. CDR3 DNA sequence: TGTGCCAGCTCACTTCTCCCAGATACGCAGTATTTT. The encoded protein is CASSLLPDTQYF.

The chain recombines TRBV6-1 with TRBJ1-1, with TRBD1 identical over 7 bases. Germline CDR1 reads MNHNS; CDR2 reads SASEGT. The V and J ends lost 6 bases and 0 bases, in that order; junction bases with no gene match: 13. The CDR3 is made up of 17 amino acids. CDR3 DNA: TGTGCCAGCAGCATCGACAGGGCCGGAGGCATGAACACTGAAGCTTTCTTT. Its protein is CASSIDRAGGMNTEAFF.

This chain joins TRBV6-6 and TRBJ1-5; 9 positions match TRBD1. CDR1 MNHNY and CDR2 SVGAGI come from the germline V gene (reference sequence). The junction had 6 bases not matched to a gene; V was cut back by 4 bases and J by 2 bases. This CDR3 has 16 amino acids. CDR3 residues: CASSSTRDRGNQPQHF. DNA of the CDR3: TGTGCCAGCAGTTCCACTAGGGACAGGGGCAATCAGCCCCAGCATTTT.

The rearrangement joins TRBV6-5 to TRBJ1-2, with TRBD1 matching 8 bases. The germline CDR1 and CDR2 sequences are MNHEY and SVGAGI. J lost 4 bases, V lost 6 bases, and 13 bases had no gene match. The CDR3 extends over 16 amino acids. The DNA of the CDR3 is TGTGCCAGCAGGCCGGGACAGGACTCTAGTGGCTATGGCTACACCTTC. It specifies CASRPGQDSSGYGYTF.

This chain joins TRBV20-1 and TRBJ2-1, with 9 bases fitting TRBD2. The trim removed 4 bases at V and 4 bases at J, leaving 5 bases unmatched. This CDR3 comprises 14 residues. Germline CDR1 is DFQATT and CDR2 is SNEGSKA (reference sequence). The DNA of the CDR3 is TGCAGTGCTACCGGACTAGCGCAGTACAATGAGCAGTTCTTC. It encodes CSATGLAQYNEQFF.

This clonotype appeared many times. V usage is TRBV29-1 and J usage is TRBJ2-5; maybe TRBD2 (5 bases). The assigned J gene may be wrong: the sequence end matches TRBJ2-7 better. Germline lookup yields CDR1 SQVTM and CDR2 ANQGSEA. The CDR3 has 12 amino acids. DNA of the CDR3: TGCAGCGTTGTTCGGGGTACCCACGAGCAGTACTTC. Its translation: CSVVRGTHEQYF.

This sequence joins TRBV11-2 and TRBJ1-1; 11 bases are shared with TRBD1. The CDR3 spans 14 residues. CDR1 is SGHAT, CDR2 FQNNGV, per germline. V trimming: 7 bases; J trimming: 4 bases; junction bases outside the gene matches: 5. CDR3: CASTLGTGGTEAFF. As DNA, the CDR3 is TGTGCCAGCACCTTGGGGACAGGGGGCACTGAAGCTTTCTTT.

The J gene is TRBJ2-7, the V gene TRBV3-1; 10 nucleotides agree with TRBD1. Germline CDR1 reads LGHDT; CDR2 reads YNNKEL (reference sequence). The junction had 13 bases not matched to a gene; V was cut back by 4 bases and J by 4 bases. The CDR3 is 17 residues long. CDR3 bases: TGTGCCAGCAGCCCCACACGCGGGACAGGGGATCCTTACGAGCAGTACTTC. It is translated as CASSPTRGTGDPYEQYF.

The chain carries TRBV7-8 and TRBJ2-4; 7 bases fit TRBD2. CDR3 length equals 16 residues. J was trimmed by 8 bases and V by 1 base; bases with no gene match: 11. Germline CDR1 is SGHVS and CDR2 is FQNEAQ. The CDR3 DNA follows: TGTGCCAGCAGCTTAGAGGGAGGGACCCTAGGGGACATTCAGTACTTC. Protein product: CASSLEGGTLGDIQYF. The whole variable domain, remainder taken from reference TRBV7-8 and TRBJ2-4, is GAGVSQSPRYKVAKRGQDVALRCDPISGHVSLFWYQQALGQGPEFLTYFQNEAQLDKSGLPSDRFFAERPEGSVSTLKIQRTQQEDSAVYLCASSLEGGTLGDIQYFGAGTRLSVL.

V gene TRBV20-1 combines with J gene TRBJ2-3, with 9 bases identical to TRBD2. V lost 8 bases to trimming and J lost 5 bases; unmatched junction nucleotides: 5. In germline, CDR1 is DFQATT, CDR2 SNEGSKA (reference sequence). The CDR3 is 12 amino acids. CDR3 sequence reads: CSSGGRKDTQYF. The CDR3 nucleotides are TGCAGTAGCGGGGGGAGGAAAGATACGCAGTATTTT.

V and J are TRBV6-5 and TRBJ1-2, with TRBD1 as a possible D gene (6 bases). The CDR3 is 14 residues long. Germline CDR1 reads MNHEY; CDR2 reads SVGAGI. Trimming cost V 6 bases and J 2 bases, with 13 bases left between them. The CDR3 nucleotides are TGTGCCAGCAGCCACGTCCAGGGGAACTATGGCTACACCTTC. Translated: CASSHVQGNYGYTF.

This CDR3 is CAISEPYRGTQTQYF. The DNA for the CDR3 is TGTGCCATCAGTGAACCCTACAGGGGGACCCAGACCCAGTACTTC. This chain uses TRBV10-3 with TRBJ2-5, with 8 bases identical to TRBD1. Germline V gene lookup returns CDR1 ENHRY and CDR2 SYGVKD. J lost 6 bases, V lost 3 bases, and 9 bases had no gene match. This CDR3 is 15 amino acids long.

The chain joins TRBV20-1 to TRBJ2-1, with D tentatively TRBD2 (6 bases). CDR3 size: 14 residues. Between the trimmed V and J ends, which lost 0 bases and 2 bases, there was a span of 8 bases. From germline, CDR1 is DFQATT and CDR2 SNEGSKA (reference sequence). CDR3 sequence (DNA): TGCAGTGCTAGAGAGGCTAGCGCCTACAATGAGCAGTTCTTC. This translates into CSAREASAYNEQFF.

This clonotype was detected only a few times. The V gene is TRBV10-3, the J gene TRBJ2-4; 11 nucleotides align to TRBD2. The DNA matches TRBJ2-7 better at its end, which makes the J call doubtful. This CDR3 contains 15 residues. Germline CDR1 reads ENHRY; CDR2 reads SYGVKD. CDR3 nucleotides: TGTGCCATCAGCCTCGGGACTAGCGGTACCTACGAGCAGTACTTC. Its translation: CAISLGTSGTYEQYF.